This T cell receptor beta chain was profiled in a study of response to subunit inactivated influenza vaccine. V gave up 3 bases and J gave up 4 bases, with 14 bases separating them. Per the germline V gene, CDR1 is DFQATT and CDR2 is SNEGSKA (reference sequence). CDR3 length: 14 residues. TCRdb processed the RT-PCR reads anew with MiXCR; each CDR3 protein has one entry. The sample consists of approximately 680,000 distinct CDR3 sequences, approximately 14% of them appearing once. The source of this sequence is a man in his fifties who received an inactivated influenza vaccine. The gene calls are TRBV20-1 and TRBJ2-3; D could derive from TRBD1 or TRBD2 (6 bases each). The source was PBMCs from blood, collected roughly 13 days after vaccination. CDR3 nucleotides: TGCAGTGCTAGGGAGGGCAGGGGACCAGATACGCAGTATTTT. Its protein product is CSAREGRGPDTQYF.